These T cell receptor beta chains were read from a single sample in a study of T cell responses to AZD1222 COVID-19 vaccine. Data came from immunoSEQ multiplex PCR; TCRdb stores just in-frame clones and leaves some out. Found here are roughly 72,000 clones, 70% to 90% of them singletons; the top ten hold about 9%. This specimen was peripheral blood, taken 28 days after the second dose of the MenACWY control vaccine. The source of these receptors is an adult who received the MenACWY meningococcal vaccine as a control. The CDR3 runs from the conserved cysteine through the conserved F or W.

V: TRBV28
CDR3: CASSLGGKAFF

V: TRBV25-1
CDR3: CASKGQGNTEAFF

V: TRBV14
CDR3: CASSQSPFSSSYNEQFF

V: TRBV20-1
CDR3: CSALKSGEQYF

V: TRBV12-3/TRBV12-4
CDR3: CASSFEQSDTIYF

V: TRBV30
CDR3: CAWRGAGHIYEQYF

V: TRBV24-1
CDR3: CATSESGDSYNEQFF

V: TRBV7-7
CDR3: CASSEQGFPGANVLTF

V: TRBV4-1
CDR3: CASSQGDSLSSYEQYF

V: TRBV11-3
CDR3: CASSLGGGDGTDTQYF